This T cell receptor beta chain was sequenced for a study of neurological immune-mediated disorders. Trimming pared 3 bases from V and 0 bases from J, leaving 20 bases between. Germline V gene sequence: CDR1 MNHEY, CDR2 SMNVEV (reference sequence). The CDR3 has 19 residues. TCRdb used MiXCR to reprocess the 5' RACE reads, holding one entry per CDR3 protein. Among about 59,000 distinct CDR3 sequences, roughly 13% were seen once, and the ten largest hold 9.5% to 12%. This TCR was sampled from an older woman with HTLV-1-associated myelopathy (HAM/TSP). The V gene is TRBV27, the J gene TRBJ1-4; possible D gene TRBD1, 5 bases. The sequenced sample consisted of PBMCs. CDR3 region: CASSFWMDNPRATNEKLFF. The DNA of the CDR3 is TGTGCCAGCAGTTTTTGGATGGACAACCCGAGGGCAACTAATGAAAAACTGTTTTTT. The full variable domain, rest sourced from reference TRBV27 and TRBJ1-4, is EAQVTQNPRYLITVTGKKLTVTCSQNMNHEYMSWYRQDPGLGLRQIYYSMNVEVTDKGDVPEGYKVSRKEKRNFPLILESPSPNQTSLYFCASSFWMDNPRATNEKLFFGSGTQLSVL.